The 18 T cell receptor beta chains reported below all come from one sample, sequenced in a study of T cell repertoires in cytomegalovirus infection. TCRdb passed the reads through MiXCR, listing each CDR3 protein once. This table holds hundreds of thousands of distinct CDR3 sequences, around 35% found once. These receptors' targets are unknown. The sequencing used cultured PBMCs, collected from culture after CMV antigen stimulation. The receptors were sampled from a human donor in good health (CMV status not recorded). Some clones in this sample may be carry-over from other donors' samples.

This clonotype was seen at least ten times. This chain uses TRBV7-2 with TRBJ2-3; D assignment may be TRBD1 or TRBD2 (6 bases each). The CDR3 totals 15 residues. The V gene lost 4 bases and the J gene lost 1 base, with 12 bases spanning the gap. Germline CDR1 reads SGHTA; CDR2 reads FQGNSA. CDR3 amino acids: CASSWGAWGTDTQYF. Written as DNA, the CDR3 is TGTGCCAGCAGCTGGGGGGCGTGGGGCACAGATACGCAGTATTTT. Full variable domain (remainder filled in from reference TRBV7-2 and TRBJ2-3): GAGVSQSPSNKVTEKGKDVELRCDPISGHTALYWYRQSLGQGLEFLIYFQGNSAPDKSGLPSDRFSAERTGGSVSTLTIQRTQQEDSAVYLCASSWGAWGTDTQYFGPGTRLTVL.

This clonotype showed up many times. The gene calls are TRBV7-2 and TRBJ1-5; weak D call: TRBD1 (6 bases). The CDR3 sequence is 16 residues long. CDR1 and CDR2 from the germline V gene are SGHTA and FQGNSA. Trimming took off 5 bases at V and 7 bases at J, with 21 bases between the two ends. The CDR3 spells CASSPSRGGLNQPQHF. The CDR3 DNA reads TGTGCCAGCAGCCCGAGCCGTGGGGGGCTAAACCAGCCCCAGCATTTT.

CDR3 bases: TGTGCATCAAAGGGGGGGAAAGATACGCAGTATTTT. This gives the protein CASKGGKDTQYF. The chain uses TRBV10-3 and TRBJ2-3; weak D call: TRBD2 (7 bases). The CDR3 sequence is 12 residues long. The V gene's germline CDR1 is ENHRY and CDR2 SYGVKD.

This clonotype was seen just once. V gene TRBV4-3 combines with J gene TRBJ2-1; the match to TRBD2 covers 12 bases. Germline lookup yields CDR1 LGHNA and CDR2 YSLEER. The CDR3 runs 18 residues. Trimming took 3 bases from V and 0 from J; bases not matched to a gene: 6. CDR3 in amino acids: CASSQGTSGLGSYNEQFF. CDR3 coding DNA: TGCGCCAGCAGCCAGGGGACTAGCGGGTTAGGCTCCTACAATGAGCAGTTCTTC.

The rearrangement uses TRBV28 and TRBJ2-4, with a possible D match to TRBD2 (5 bases). V was shortened by 1 base and J by 4 bases, with 23 bases between the two germline ends. Germline CDR1 and CDR2: MDHEN and SYDVKM. The CDR3 is 19 residues long. Here the CDR3 reads CASSLFWANVKEEKNIQYF. Written as DNA, the CDR3 is TGTGCCAGCAGTTTATTTTGGGCAAACGTCAAGGAGGAGAAAAACATTCAGTACTTC.

The chain has TRBV19 and TRBJ1-2; unclear D gene. The CDR3 sequence is 14 residues long. The germline gives CDR1 LNHDA, CDR2 SQIVND (reference sequence). V shed 7 bases and J shed 4 bases, with 16 bases lying between them. CDR3 residues: CASTHEDTSYGYTF. CDR3 DNA sequence: TGTGCCAGTACCCATGAAGACACATCCTATGGCTACACCTTC.

The chain has TRBV2 and TRBJ1-1, with 7 nucleotides matching TRBD1. The CDR3 is made up of 14 amino acids. V dropped 5 bases and J dropped 5; count of bases not matched to a gene: 8. Germline CDR1 is SNHLY and CDR2 is FYNNEI. The CDR3: CASSQQGSGTEAFF. The CDR3 region has the DNA TGTGCCAGCAGTCAACAGGGGTCTGGGACTGAAGCTTTCTTT.

A few counts support this clonotype. The chain has TRBV4-3 and TRBJ1-2; D uncertain. Trimming removed 1 base from V and 3 bases from J, with 12 bases in between. Germline CDR1 reads LGHNA; CDR2 reads YSLEER. The CDR3 length is 15 residues. The CDR3 spells CASSQGVGLDYGYTF. CDR3 sequence (DNA): TGCGCCAGCAGCCAAGGGGTAGGATTGGACTATGGCTACACCTTC.

Comments on this clonotype: A read error may produce the germline difference seen at one junction end. V usage is TRBV9 and J usage is TRBJ1-2; TRBD1 agrees at 7 bases. The CDR3 is made up of 9 amino acids. Germline V gene lookup returns CDR1 SGDLS and CDR2 YYNGEE. The DNA for the CDR3 is TGTGCCACCAAGGCTGGACAGGATTTC. This sequence encodes CATKAGQDF.

CDR3 region: CASTTAQGSSYEQYF. The CDR3 DNA is TGTGCCAGCACCACGGCACAGGGGAGCTCCTACGAGCAGTACTTC. The V call is TRBV27, the J call TRBJ2-7; 7 bases match TRBD1. The CDR3 is made up of 15 amino acids. The germline gives CDR1 MNHEY, CDR2 SMNVEV (reference sequence). Unmatched junction bases numbered 9, after V lost 7 bases and J lost 0 bases.

At least ten counts were recorded for this clonotype. The CDR3 nucleotides read TGTGCCAGCAGTTTAAACCCGACCGGTCTAAGGACTGAAGCTTTCTTT. As protein: CASSLNPTGLRTEAFF. V and J are TRBV7-8 and TRBJ1-1; D remains unclear. V dropped 6 bases and J dropped 5 bases, with 22 bases sitting between them. The CDR3 is 16 amino acids. CDR1 and CDR2 from the germline V gene are SGHVS and FQNEAQ.

The chain recombines TRBV15 with TRBJ1-3; the D gene is possibly TRBD1 (6 bases). The CDR3 has 19 amino acids. Per the germline V gene, CDR1 is LNHNV and CDR2 is YYDKDF (reference sequence). V was cut by 0 bases and J by 0 bases, with 18 bases left in between. The CDR3 loop reads CATSRDMDNQGYSGNTIYF. The CDR3 nucleotides are TGTGCCACCAGCAGAGATATGGACAACCAGGGGTACTCTGGAAACACCATATATTTT.

The chain uses TRBV5-1 and TRBJ2-1; the match to TRBD2 covers 13 bases. The J segment lost 7 bases and the V segment lost 3 bases, leaving 13 bases of the junction unmatched. Germline CDR1 reads SGHRS; CDR2 reads YFSETQ. The CDR3 runs 18 residues. CDR3 sequence: CASSSGLAGLIGGNEQFF. CDR3 bases: TGCGCCAGCAGCTCGGGACTAGCGGGATTGATCGGTGGGAATGAGCAGTTCTTC. Full variable domain (rest looked up from reference TRBV5-1 and TRBJ2-1): KAGVTQTPRYLIKTRGQQVTLSCSPISGHRSVSWYQQTPGQGLQFLFEYFSETQRNKGNFPGRFSGRQFSNSRSEMNVSTLELGDSALYLCASSSGLAGLIGGNEQFFGPGTRLTVL.

This clonotype was counted a few times. The chain employs TRBV7-9 and TRBJ2-7; the D call may be TRBD1 or TRBD2 (5 bases each). Per germline, CDR1 SEHNR and CDR2 FQNEAQ (reference sequence). The V and J ends lost 5 bases and 3 bases respectively, with 11 bases between them. The CDR3 runs 13 residues. In DNA, the CDR3 is TGTGCCAGCAGCCTACGGGGCCTCTACGAGCAGTACGTC. It encodes CASSLRGLYEQYV.

The gene calls are TRBV20-1 and TRBJ2-3, with TRBD2 identical over 15 bases. Germline values: CDR1 DFQATT, CDR2 SNEGSKA (reference sequence). The CDR3 runs to 16 residues. J gave up 3 bases and V 5 bases, and 6 bases lay outside the gene matches. The CDR3 loop is CSAQPGLAGGTDTQYF. CDR3 in DNA: TGCAGTGCTCAACCGGGACTAGCGGGAGGAACAGATACGCAGTATTTT.

The chain employs TRBV6-8 and TRBJ1-2; 8 positions agree with TRBD1. The CDR3 is 14 residues long. Per the germline V gene, CDR1 is MNHGY and CDR2 is SAAAGT. V lost 6 bases and J lost 4; bases outside the gene matches: 7. CDR3 in amino acids: CASRSGGAIYGYTF. The CDR3 coding sequence is TGTGCCAGCAGGTCAGGGGGCGCCATCTATGGCTACACCTTC.

V gene TRBV5-4 combines with J gene TRBJ2-3, with TRBD1 as a possible D gene (7 bases). CDR3 length equals 15 residues. CDR1 and CDR2 (germline): SGHNT, YYREEE (reference sequence). Trimming removed 4 bases at V and 2 bases at J, with 14 bases between. The CDR3 coding sequence is TGTGCCAGCAGCCCCGGAGGGACAGCCACAGATACGCAGTATTTT. Protein: CASSPGGTATDTQYF. The whole variable domain, remainder taken from reference TRBV5-4 and TRBJ2-3, is ETGVTQSPTHLIKTRGQQVTLRCSSQSGHNTVSWYQQALGQGPQFIFQYYREEENGRGNFPPRFSGLQFPNYSSELNVNALELDDSALYLCASSPGGTATDTQYFGPGTRLTVL.

This clonotype has only a few counts. The rearrangement links TRBV6-1 to TRBJ2-1, with TRBD2 as a possible D gene (6 bases). V was pared by 4 bases and J by 9 bases, with 16 bases between. CDR3 length equals 14 residues. Germline loops: CDR1 MNHNS, CDR2 SASEGT. In DNA, the CDR3 is TGTGCCAGCAGTGTGGACGGAGCGGGTAGTGAGCAGTTCTTC. Translating it yields CASSVDGAGSEQFF.